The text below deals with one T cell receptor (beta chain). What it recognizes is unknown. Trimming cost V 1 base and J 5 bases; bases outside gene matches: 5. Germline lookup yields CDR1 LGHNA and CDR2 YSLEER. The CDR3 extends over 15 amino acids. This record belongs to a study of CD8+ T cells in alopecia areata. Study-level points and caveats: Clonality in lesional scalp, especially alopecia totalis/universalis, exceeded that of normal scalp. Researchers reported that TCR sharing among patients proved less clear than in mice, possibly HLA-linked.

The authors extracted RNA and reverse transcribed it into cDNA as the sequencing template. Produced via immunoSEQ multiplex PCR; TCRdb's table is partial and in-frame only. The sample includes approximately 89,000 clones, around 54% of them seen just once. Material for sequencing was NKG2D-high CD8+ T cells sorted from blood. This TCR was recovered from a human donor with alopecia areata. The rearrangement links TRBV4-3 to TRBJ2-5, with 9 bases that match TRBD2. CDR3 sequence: CASSQGDLAGETQYF. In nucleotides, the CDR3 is TGCGCCAGCAGCCAAGGGGATCTAGCGGGGGAGACCCAGTACTTC.